This T cell receptor (beta chain) comes out of a study of T cell repertoires in cytomegalovirus infection. General study points: Predominance within the ex vivo response was attributable to HLA-C-restricted CMV-specific TCR beta clonotypes.

This clonotype was seen repeatedly, ten times or more. The antigen remains unidentified. Germline V gene sequence: CDR1 SGHTA, CDR2 FQGNSA. V gave up 6 bases and J gave up 6 bases; unmatched junction bases: 5. The CDR3 runs 12 residues. TCRdb re-derived calls from the reads in MiXCR, one entry per CDR3 protein. The repertoire consists of about 530,000 distinct CDR3 sequences, with around 27% occurring once and the leading ten covering roughly an eighth. The chain couples TRBV7-2 to TRBJ2-7; 7 bases align to TRBD2. Sequences were obtained from PBMCs. The sequence derives from a human donor in good health (CMV status not recorded). Some clones in this sample may be carry-over from other donors' samples. In DNA form, the CDR3 reads TGTGCCAGCAGTCGCAGCGGGACCGAGCAGTACGTC. Translation: CASSRSGTEQYV.